These 2 T cell receptor beta chains share one sample of origin, sequenced in a study of blood T cells in healthy people across ages. Primed by a sample-barcoded 5' primer and a J-beta primer mix, a second PCR proceeded for about 7 to 11 cycles. MiXCR was run by TCRdb on the 5' RACE reads, yielding one entry per CDR3 protein. The sample lists 910,000 or so distinct CDR3 sequences; roughly 51% were seen once. The sample was blood. The receptor set was obtained from a woman aged 55-75 years in good health.

V is TRBV12-3 or TRBV12-4 and J is TRBJ2-3, with a tentative D call TRBD2 (5 bases). This CDR3 has 16 residues. V dropped 5 bases and J dropped 0 bases, with 15 bases sitting between them. This CDR3 is CASSRQLESSTDTQYF. In nucleotides, the CDR3 is TGTGCCAGCAGTAGACAACTAGAATCTAGCACAGATACGCAGTATTTT.

Note on this clonotype: A read error may be the cause here, since a much bigger clone is one base away. This chain connects TRBV6-2 or TRBV6-3 to TRBJ2-6, with 7 bases fitting TRBD1. Trimming removed 2 bases from V and 3 bases from J; junction bases left unmatched: 10. CDR1 is MNHEY, CDR2 SVGEGT, per germline. This CDR3 has 18 residues. The chain's CDR3 is CASSYPTGSQNGANVLTF. In DNA form, the CDR3 reads TGTGCCAGCAGTTACCCGACAGGGTCTCAGAATGGGGCCAACGTCCTGACTTTC.